This T cell receptor (beta chain) comes out of a study of blood T cell repertoires in COVID-19. The method was immunoSEQ multiplex PCR; TCRdb's version includes in-frame clones alone and lacks a portion of them. The sample yields 150,000 or so clones, roughly 87% seen once. Enrollees, about 18 to 89 years old, lived in 20 to 25 US areas. Germline V CDR1 and CDR2: SEHNR, FQNEAQ (reference sequence). The germline V and J ends were trimmed by 11 bases and 2 bases, with 20 bases remaining between them. The CDR3 sequence is 15 residues long. Sequencing input: PBMCs or T cells enriched from blood (not recorded which). This sequence originates from a middle-aged woman who had been exposed to COVID-19. V usage is TRBV7-9 and J usage is TRBJ2-3; a weak D match, TRBD1 (7 bases). The CDR3 loop is CASRRAGQITDTQYF. The DNA for the CDR3 is TGTGCCTCAAGGCGGGCGGGACAGATCACAGATACGCAGTATTTT.